This T cell receptor beta chain was observed in a study of identical twins. All donors were healthy Caucasians. Study-level findings and limits: Abundant beta clonotypes from cord blood bore fewer insertions; memory repertoires lacked this pattern. A cross-sectional statistical analysis, not follow-up of the same donors, supported the conclusions.

TCRdb re-analysed the 5' RACE reads in MiXCR, keeping a single row per CDR3 protein. In the table there are some 630,000 distinct CDR3 sequences, under 8.5% of which are singletons. This clonotype was observed a few times. Its antigen is unknown. Trimming cost V 5 bases and J 5 bases; bases outside gene matches: 9. Germline V gene lookup returns CDR1 SGHRS and CDR2 YFSETQ. This CDR3 spans 15 amino acids. These data were also filed under a second study, of yellow fever vaccine responses in identical twins. Per that paper: Vaccine-induced T cell responses in twins were reportedly observed to appear partly convergent, partly personalized.

The source of this sequence is a woman younger than 30 in good health. Material: PBMCs. The V call is TRBV5-1, the J call TRBJ2-1; 8 bases are a match to TRBD2. CDR3 bases: TGCGCCAGCAGTTCCGGGACTAGTCCCCACAATGAGCAGTTCTTC. Translated, it gives CASSSGTSPHNEQFF.